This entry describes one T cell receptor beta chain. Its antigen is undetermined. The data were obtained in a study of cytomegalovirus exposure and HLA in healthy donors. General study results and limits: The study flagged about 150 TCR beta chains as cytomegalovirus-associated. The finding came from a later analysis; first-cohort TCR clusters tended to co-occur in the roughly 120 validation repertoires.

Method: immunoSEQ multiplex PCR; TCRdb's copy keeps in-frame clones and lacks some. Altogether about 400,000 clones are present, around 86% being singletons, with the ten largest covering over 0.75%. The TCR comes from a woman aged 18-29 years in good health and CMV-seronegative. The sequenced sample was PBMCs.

The CDR3: CASSYSRQSYGYTF. CDR3 DNA: TGTGCCAGCAGTTACTCGCGGCAGTCCTATGGCTACACCTTC. The genes are TRBV6-5 and TRBJ1-2; D is undetermined. Trimming left V 0 bases short and J 4 bases short, with 9 bases between. There are 14 residues in the CDR3. Germline-derived CDR1 and CDR2 are MNHEY and SVGAGI.